A single sample is the source of the 20 T cell receptor beta chains below, sequenced in a study of radiotherapy plus CTLA-4 blockade in lung cancer. Libraries were prepared by immunoSEQ multiplex PCR; TCRdb keeps only in-frame clonotypes and omits some of them. The data show about 51,000 clones, around 79% seen once. Sequencing used peripheral blood, obtained from a patient treated with radiotherapy plus ipilimumab. These receptors all stem from a human donor with non-small cell lung cancer whose response to radiotherapy plus ipilimumab could not be evaluated.

This chain joins TRBV6-6 and TRBJ2-2; maybe TRBD1 (6 bases). The V gene lost 5 bases and the J gene lost 7 bases, with 8 bases spanning the gap. Germline loops: CDR1 MNHNY, CDR2 SVGAGI (reference sequence). CDR3 size: 12 residues. This CDR3 reads CASSHRDGELFF. CDR3 DNA sequence: TGTGCCAGCAGTCACAGGGACGGGGAGCTGTTTTTT.

The chain couples TRBV7-2 to TRBJ2-7; TRBD2 aligns across 7 bases. The junction had 4 bases not matched to a gene; V was cut back by 2 bases and J by 9 bases. Looked up from germline, CDR1 is SGHTA and CDR2 is FQGNSA. The CDR3 is 12 residues long. As DNA, the CDR3 is TGTGCCAGCAGCTTAACTGGCGGGGGGCAGTACTTC. This translates into CASSLTGGGQYF.

This clone turned up a few times. The chain couples TRBV7-2 to TRBJ2-3, with 7 bases that match TRBD2. The trim removed 5 bases at V and 4 bases at J, leaving 3 bases unmatched. The germline V gene has CDR1 SGHTA and CDR2 FQGNSA. This CDR3 has 13 residues. The CDR3 DNA is TGTGCCAGCAGCCAACTAGCGCCAGATACGCAGTATTTT. It translates to CASSQLAPDTQYF.

This clone was recorded a few times. The V gene is TRBV27, the J gene TRBJ1-2; 8 bases fit TRBD1. Trimming took 4 bases from V and 9 from J; bases not matched to a gene: 22. The CDR3 extends over 18 amino acids. CDR1 and CDR2 from the germline V gene are MNHEY and SMNVEV (reference sequence). CDR3 bases: TGTGCCAGCAGTTCCCCCTCGGCCAGGGAAACAGGGGGACTTAGCTACACCTTC. Protein product: CASSSPSARETGGLSYTF.

The J gene is TRBJ2-3, the V gene TRBV9; D call uncertain. Trimming took off 0 bases at V and 4 bases at J, with 9 bases between the two ends. Germline-derived CDR1 and CDR2 are SGDLS and YYNGEE. The CDR3 is 14 amino acids. CDR3 nucleotide sequence: TGTGCCAGCAGCGTAGCTCAGGCTTCAGATACGCAGTATTTT. Its translation: CASSVAQASDTQYF.

The J gene is TRBJ1-1, the V gene TRBV7-6; D call uncertain. V shed 1 base and J shed 1 base, with 7 bases lying between them. The V gene's germline CDR1 is SGHVS and CDR2 FNYEAQ. The CDR3 is 14 residues long. In nucleotides, the CDR3 is TGTGCCAGCAGCTTAGACACCTGGAACACTGAAGCTTTCTTT. Translated, it gives CASSLDTWNTEAFF.

This chain joins TRBV18 and TRBJ2-7, with TRBD1 matching over 9 bases. Losses at the gene ends were 3 bases for V and 6 bases for J; bases not matched to a gene: 6. This CDR3 contains 14 residues. Germline V gene lookup returns CDR1 KGHSH and CDR2 LQKENI. The CDR3 DNA sequence: TGTGCCAGCTCACCCGGACAGGGGTACGGCGAGCAGTACTTC. Protein: CASSPGQGYGEQYF.

The table lists this clone with a few counts. The junction shows a germline mismatch at one end, possibly a read error. This chain links TRBV19 with TRBJ2-1; a possible D gene is TRBD2 (6 bases). Looked up from germline, CDR1 is LNHDA and CDR2 is SQIVND (reference sequence). The CDR3 contains 15 residues. The CDR3 nucleotides read TGTGCTAGTAGGGTCGCGGGAAGCTCCTACAATGAGCAGTTCTTC. This translates into CASRVAGSSYNEQFF.

The J gene is TRBJ1-1, the V gene TRBV11-1; TRBD1 matches at 10 bases. The CDR3 contains 14 residues. V lost 5 bases and J lost 3; bases outside the gene matches: 3. From germline, CDR1 is SGHAT and CDR2 FQDESV (reference sequence). DNA of the CDR3: TGTGCCAGCAGCCGACAGGGGGCGTACACTGAAGCTTTCTTT. Translated, it gives CASSRQGAYTEAFF.

The rearrangement uses TRBV16 and TRBJ1-4; D gene unclear. The germline gives CDR1 KGHSY, CDR2 FQNENV. This CDR3 is 14 amino acids long. V gave up 0 bases and J gave up 5 bases, with 7 bases separating them. Here the CDR3 reads CASSQSSQNEKLFF. CDR3 in DNA: TGTGCCAGCAGCCAATCTTCCCAAAATGAAAAACTGTTTTTT. Looking up the rest from reference TRBV16 and TRBJ1-4 gives the full variable domain: GEEVAQTPKHLVRGEGQKAKLYCAPIKGHSYVFWYQQVLKNEFKFLISFQNENVFDETGMPKERFSAKCLPNSPCSLEIQATKLEDSAVYFCASSQSSQNEKLFFGSGTQLSVL.

CDR3 DNA: TGTGCCAGCAGCTTAGGCGGTAGCTTACAAGAGACCCAGTACTTC. This translates into CASSLGGSLQETQYF. This rearrangement joins TRBV7-9 to TRBJ2-5; D is unclear. Germline assignment: CDR1 SEHNR and CDR2 FQNEAQ (reference sequence). V gave up 1 base and J gave up 2 bases, with 11 bases separating them. The CDR3 length is 15 residues.

The rearrangement joins TRBV7-9 to TRBJ1-1; tentative D call: TRBD1 (6 bases). The CDR3 has 13 amino acids. From germline, CDR1 is SEHNR and CDR2 FQNEAQ (reference sequence). Trimming took 2 bases from V and 8 from J, leaving 12 bases between them. For the CDR3, the DNA is TGTGCCAGCAGCTTAAACACGGGGACAGAAGCTTTCTTT. Protein: CASSLNTGTEAFF.

The CDR3 DNA follows: TGTGCCAGCAGTGTCGCCGGGACAGAAGGCGGGACCCAGTACTTC. Translating gives CASSVAGTEGGTQYF. The chain joins TRBV6-1 to TRBJ2-5; the match to TRBD1 covers 7 bases. This CDR3 region has 15 residues. Trimming cost V 4 bases and J 7 bases; bases outside gene matches: 12. Germline lookup yields CDR1 MNHNS and CDR2 SASEGT.

The chain recombines TRBV5-3 with TRBJ1-3, with D uncertain. TRBV5-3 is placed among ORFs of uncertain function. CDR3 size: 14 residues. Trimming removed 10 bases at V and 2 bases at J, with 16 bases between. The CDR3 region is CAFYPAIPGNTIYF. DNA for the CDR3: TGTGCCTTTTACCCCGCTATCCCTGGAAACACCATATATTTT.

The chain combines TRBV4-1 with TRBJ1-5; 9 bases match TRBD1. CDR3 size: 20 residues. Losses at the gene ends were 1 base for V and 4 bases for J; bases not matched to a gene: 17. Looked up from germline, CDR1 is MGHRA and CDR2 is YSYEKL. CDR3 DNA: TGCGCCAGCAGCCAAGCCCCAAGACCCGGGACAGGGTTCCTAAATCAGCCCCAGCATTTT. Its protein product is CASSQAPRPGTGFLNQPQHF.

This clone has just one count. The gene calls are TRBV28 and TRBJ1-5; D call uncertain. Germline loops: CDR1 MDHEN, CDR2 SYDVKM. CDR3 size: 16 residues. The V and J ends lost 1 base and 3 bases respectively, with 13 bases between them. CDR3 sequence reads: CASSLFISAINQPQHF. CDR3 DNA sequence: TGTGCCAGCAGTTTATTCATATCAGCGATCAATCAGCCCCAGCATTTT.

Remarks on this clone: Additional DNA sequences in this sample encode the identical CDR3. The chain links TRBV5-6 to TRBJ2-6; D gene uncertain. This CDR3 spans 15 amino acids. Germline V lookup: CDR1 SGHDT, CDR2 YYEEEE. Trimming took off 0 bases at V and 1 base at J, with 5 bases between the two ends. The CDR3 bases are TGTGCCAGCAGCTTGGGCCAGTCTGGGGCCAACGTCCTGACTTTC. Its protein is CASSLGQSGANVLTF.

This chain connects TRBV7-2 to TRBJ1-4; a possible D gene is TRBD1 (6 bases). With 3 bases removed from V and 8 bases from J, the gap between germline ends came to 16 bases. The CDR3 loop spans 15 amino acids. Germline V gives CDR1 SGHTA, CDR2 FQGNSA. CDR3 amino acids: CASSFSASGEEKLFF. The CDR3 coding sequence is TGTGCCAGCAGCTTTAGCGCGTCAGGGGAAGAAAAACTGTTTTTT.

The chain couples TRBV5-1 to TRBJ1-5, with 10 bases that match TRBD1. The CDR3 runs 15 residues. The germline gives CDR1 SGHRS, CDR2 YFSETQ. With 1 base clipped from V and 7 bases from J, the junction kept 5 bases outside the gene matches. Here the CDR3 reads CASSLYGTGDQPQHF. The CDR3 DNA is TGCGCCAGCAGCTTGTATGGGACAGGGGACCAGCCCCAGCATTTT.

The chain carries TRBV5-1 and TRBJ2-3; TRBD2 agrees at 8 bases. Germline trimming cut 7 bases from V and 4 bases from J; bases unmatched to any gene: 8. This CDR3 region has 14 residues. From germline, CDR1 is SGHRS and CDR2 YFSETQ. The DNA for the CDR3 is TGCGCCAGCCGGCGGGGGGCCCAGGCAGATACGCAGTATTTT. Translating it yields CASRRGAQADTQYF.